Listed below are T cell receptor beta chains from one sample, sequenced in a study of CD8 T cells in Susac syndrome. TCRdb itself ran the immunoSEQ multiplex PCR reads through MiXCR, one entry per CDR3 protein. The sample has approximately 160,000 distinct CDR3 sequences, about 90% seen once. The sequenced sample was CD4+ T cells from PBMCs. These receptors were collected from a human donor in good health. CDR3s include the opening cysteine and the closing phenylalanine or tryptophan. D genes are given only for firm matches. Clone size, where shown, is once, few, many, or a class for clones that have expanded.

TRBV7-2,.,TRBD1,TRBJ2-5,TGTGCCAGCAGCTCGGACAGGCAAGAGACCCAGTACTTC,CASSSDRQETQYF
TRBV6-5,.,TRBD1,TRBJ2-7,TGTGCCAGCAGTTATTCGGGACAGGGGATCGGGGAGCAGTACTTC,CASSYSGQGIGEQYF
TRBV7-2,once,.,TRBJ2-2,TGTGCCAGCAGTCGGATAGGGGGGCGGCCCTCCGGGGAGCTGTTTTTT,CASSRIGGRPSGELFF
TRBV5-1,.,TRBD1,TRBJ1-2,TGCGCCAGCAGCACCCGACAGGGGAGTTATGGCTACACCTTC,CASSTRQGSYGYTF
TRBV18,few,.,TRBJ2-2,TGTGCCAGCTCACCGACGGGGACCGGCACCGGGGAGCTGTTTTTT,CASSPTGTGTGELFF
TRBV7-2,few,.,TRBJ2-7,TGTGCCAGCAGCTTACAGGGAGGCAACGAGCAGTACTTC,CASSLQGGNEQYF
TRBV5-1,.,TRBD1,TRBJ2-7,TGCGCCAGCAGCCGAGGGACAGGTGACTCCTACGAGCAGTACTTC,CASSRGTGDSYEQYF
TRBV5-1,.,.,TRBJ1-3,TGCGCCAGCAGCTTATGGGGCCCGACCGGAGACTCTGGAAACACCATATATTTT,CASSLWGPTGDSGNTIYF
TRBV4-1,.,.,TRBJ2-1,TGCGCCAGCAGCCAAGAGGGAGTCGGGAATTCCTACAATGAGCAGTTCTTC,CASSQEGVGNSYNEQFF
TRBV10-1,.,.,TRBJ1-1,TGCGCCAGCACCGAAAGAGCAGACACTGAAGCTTTCTTT,CASTERADTEAFF
TRBV30,.,.,TRBJ1-3,TGTGCCTGGGTTGAGGAAAACACCATATATTTT,CAWVEENTIYF
TRBV6-2/TRBV6-3,.,TRBD2,TRBJ2-2,TGTGCCAGCAGTCGCGGGGGTCTAAACACCGGGGAGCTGTTTTTT,CASSRGGLNTGELFF
TRBV20-1,.,.,TRBJ1-5,TGCAGTGCTGTGGGACAATCTGACGGTCAGCCCCAGCATTTT,CSAVGQSDGQPQHF
TRBV5-1,once,.,TRBJ2-1,TGCGCCAGCAGCGATCTCCGCGACTCCTACAATGAGCAGTTCTTC,CASSDLRDSYNEQFF
TRBV12-3/TRBV12-4,.,TRBD1,TRBJ1-6,TGTGCCAGCAGTTTATCAAGGGACAGGGTTTCACCCCTCCACTTT,CASSLSRDRVSPLHF
TRBV28,.,TRBD1,TRBJ2-7,TGTGCCAGCAGCCCCTCCCCCGGACAGGGCTACCCCTACGAGCAGTACTTC,CASSPSPGQGYPYEQYF
TRBV6-1,.,TRBD1,TRBJ1-5,TGTGCCAGCAGTTGGACAGGGCCTAATCAGCCCCAGCATTTT,CASSWTGPNQPQHF
TRBV28,.,TRBD1,TRBJ1-5,TGTGCCAGCAGTTTATCTAGAGGACAGGGTCACGGCAATCAGCCCCAGCATTTT,CASSLSRGQGHGNQPQHF
TRBV7-9,.,.,TRBJ2-1,TGTGCCAGCAGCTTAGCGGCGGGGGAGCAGTTCTTC,CASSLAAGEQFF
TRBV10-3,.,TRBD2,TRBJ2-7,TGTGCCATCAGTGAGCAGTCGGGACTAGCGGGGAGCTCCTACGAGCAGTACTTC,CAISEQSGLAGSSYEQYF
TRBV12-3/TRBV12-4,once,.,TRBJ2-5,TGTGCCAGCAGTCCAAAACTCGGGACATACCAAGAGACCCAGTACTTC,CASSPKLGTYQETQYF
TRBV10-3,once,TRBD1,TRBJ1-2,TGTGCCATCAGTGATCAGGGGGATGGCTATGGCTACACCTTC,CAISDQGDGYGYTF
TRBV30,.,.,TRBJ1-5,TGTGCCTGGAGTACCCCGGGACGCCAGGGATATCAGCCCCAGCATTTT,CAWSTPGRQGYQPQHF
TRBV28,.,.,TRBJ2-4,TGTGCCAGCAACAAAAATAGCGGCCCCTCTGGCATTCAGTACTTC,CASNKNSGPSGIQYF
TRBV5-1,.,.,TRBJ2-6,TGCGCCAGCTCGGAACGGGTCTCTGGGGCCAACGTCCTGACTTTC,CASSERVSGANVLTF
TRBV7-9,.,.,TRBJ1-2,TGTGCCAGCAGCTTAGACCTCGGGAGTCGCTTGGGCTACACCTTC,CASSLDLGSRLGYTF
TRBV27,.,.,TRBJ2-2,TGTGCCAGCAGTTTATATACAGGGAGCACCGGGGAGCTGTTTTTT,CASSLYTGSTGELFF
TRBV20-1,.,.,TRBJ2-5,TGCAGTGCGTACAGGGTCGGAAAAGAGACCCAGTACTTC,CSAYRVGKETQYF
TRBV20-1,.,.,TRBJ2-5,TGCAGTGCTAGAGATTGGGCAGAAGCCCAAGAGACCCAGTACTTC,CSARDWAEAQETQYF
TRBV5-1,.,TRBD1,TRBJ2-7,TGCGCCAGCAGGCAACTGACAGGGATGGTCTACGAGCAGTACTTC,CASRQLTGMVYEQYF
TRBV4-1,.,TRBD1,TRBJ2-7,TGCGCCAGCAGCCCCGGACAGGCGGTGGACGAGCAGTACTTC,CASSPGQAVDEQYF
TRBV5-1,.,TRBD1,TRBJ2-5,TGCGCCAGCAGTTTAGGGACAGAACAAGAGACCCAGTACTTC,CASSLGTEQETQYF
TRBV2,.,.,TRBJ2-2,TGTGCCAGCCGCCAGGAGGGGGTATCAACCGGGGAGCTGTTTTTT,CASRQEGVSTGELFF
TRBV12-3/TRBV12-4,.,.,TRBJ1-5,TGTGCCAGCAGTTTTGAGGAAAATCAGCCCCAGCATTTT,CASSFEENQPQHF
TRBV4-3,.,TRBD1,TRBJ1-1,TGCGCCAGCAGCCAAGATCATGGACAGGGAAAAGCTTTCTTT,CASSQDHGQGKAFF
TRBV4-1,.,TRBD2,TRBJ2-7,TGCGCCAGCAGCCAAGTTCTAGCGGGAAGCTACGAGCAGTACTTC,CASSQVLAGSYEQYF
TRBV7-3,.,TRBD2,TRBJ2-2,TGTGCCAGCAGCTTGGGACTAGCCTTGTCCGGGGAGCTGTTTTTT,CASSLGLALSGELFF
TRBV6-2/TRBV6-3,.,.,TRBJ2-5,TGTGCCACCTCGACAGAACGTGAGACCCAGTACTTC,CATSTERETQYF
TRBV10-3,.,.,TRBJ2-3,TGTGCCATCAGTGCCGGGAAGAACACAGATACGCAGTATTTT,CAISAGKNTDTQYF
TRBV7-6,.,.,TRBJ1-4,TGTGCCAGCAGCCCCCTAGGGGGGCGCAATGAAAAACTGTTTTTT,CASSPLGGRNEKLFF
TRBV7-9,.,TRBD1,TRBJ2-7,TGTGCCAGCAGCCCCGGACAGGTTGTCTACGAGCAGTACTTC,CASSPGQVVYEQYF
TRBV19,.,.,TRBJ1-1,TGTGCCAGTAGTATTTCGGGGGCGGACACTGAAGCTTTCTTT,CASSISGADTEAFF
TRBV7-9,.,.,TRBJ2-4,TGTGCCAGCAGCTTGACGCCACTAGCCAAAAACATTCAGTACTTC,CASSLTPLAKNIQYF
TRBV5-1,.,TRBD2,TRBJ2-3,TGCGCCAGCAGCTTTACTAGCGGGAGTGCAGATACGCAGTATTTT,CASSFTSGSADTQYF
TRBV25-1,.,.,TRBJ2-7,TGTGCCAGCAGTGAAGTGGGGGCCTTATTCGAGCAGTACTTC,CASSEVGALFEQYF
TRBV6-1,.,.,TRBJ1-5,TGTGCCAGCAGTGAGCCCAGGGTAAGTCAGCCCCAGCATTTT,CASSEPRVSQPQHF